Below, 3 T cell receptor beta chains from the same sample are listed, as sequenced in a study of T cell responses to AZD1222 COVID-19 vaccine. Sequencing was performed with immunoSEQ multiplex PCR; in TCRdb, only in-frame clones are kept and a portion is missing. The sample holds roughly 71,000 clones; 85% are singletons and the top ten take roughly 20%. Here the sequenced sample was peripheral blood, taken on day 0 of AZD1222 vaccination. Receptors were obtained from an adult in good health.

There are a few counts of this clone. This chain joins TRBV27 and TRBJ2-1; D is perhaps TRBD1 or TRBD2 (6 bases each). The CDR3 totals 14 residues. Trimming left V 5 bases short and J 4 bases short, with 12 bases between. The germline CDR1 and CDR2 sequences are MNHEY and SMNVEV (reference sequence). CDR3 DNA sequence: TGTGCCAGCAGTCTAGGGGGACTGTACAATGAGCAGTTCTTC. Amino acids: CASSLGGLYNEQFF.

The chain couples TRBV9 to TRBJ2-7; 7 nucleotides agree with TRBD1. Germline CDR1 reads SGDLS; CDR2 reads YYNGEE. The length of the CDR3 is 16 residues. Germline trimming cut 0 bases from V and 5 bases from J; bases unmatched to any gene: 11. The CDR3 nucleotides read TGTGCCAGCAGCGTAGGGCACCCCCCCACAGGGGACGAGCAGTACTTC. This translates into CASSVGHPPTGDEQYF.

The rearrangement links TRBV7-8 to TRBJ2-7; D unclear. The CDR3 is 12 residues long. V dropped 5 bases and J dropped 5 bases, with 10 bases sitting between them. Germline V gene lookup returns CDR1 SGHVS and CDR2 FQNEAQ. CDR3 coding DNA: TGTGCCAGCAGCCGGACGTGGGACGAGCAGTACTTC. Its translation: CASSRTWDEQYF. The full variable domain, completed using reference TRBV7-8 and TRBJ2-7, is GAGVSQSPRYKVAKRGQDVALRCDPISGHVSLFWYQQALGQGPEFLTYFQNEAQLDKSGLPSDRFFAERPEGSVSTLKIQRTQQEDSAVYLCASSRTWDEQYFGPGTRLTVT.